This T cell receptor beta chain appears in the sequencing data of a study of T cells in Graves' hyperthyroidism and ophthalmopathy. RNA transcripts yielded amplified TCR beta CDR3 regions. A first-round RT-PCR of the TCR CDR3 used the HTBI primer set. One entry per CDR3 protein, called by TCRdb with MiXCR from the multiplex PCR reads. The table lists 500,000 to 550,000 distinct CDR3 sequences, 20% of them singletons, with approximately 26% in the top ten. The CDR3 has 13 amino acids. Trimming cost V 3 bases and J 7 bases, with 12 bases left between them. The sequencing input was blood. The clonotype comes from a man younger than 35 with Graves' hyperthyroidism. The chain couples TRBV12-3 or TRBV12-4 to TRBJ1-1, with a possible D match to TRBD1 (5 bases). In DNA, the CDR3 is TGTGCCAGCAGTTTCCGCGTGGGGGTTGAAGCTTTCTTT. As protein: CASSFRVGVEAFF.